This is a list of T cell receptor beta chains from one sample in a study of Siglec-9 on CD8 T cells in melanoma. Sequencing used immunoSEQ multiplex PCR; TCRdb keeps in-frame clones, though not all of them. The table lists 25,000 to 35,000 clones, 75% to 90% of them singletons. Sequencing was performed on Siglec-9- CD8+ T cells sorted from blood. The receptor set was obtained from a human donor in good health. The conserved cysteine and the conserved F or W are not part of the CDR3 here.

TRBV9	ASSVNSPGNTIY
TRBV5-1	ASQPSWGTETQY
TRBV27	ASNPTGWDQPQH
TRBV27	ASSWGYEQF
TRBV29-1	SVEDRGSSAGGKGELF
TRBV6-4	ASSGGGRASYT
TRBV6-1	ASSAWASGAYEQY
TRBV5-6	ASSLWLQSNQPQH
TRBV10-1	ASSNEGIADTQY
TRBV5-1	ASTPWGLPGWYGYT
TRBV9	ASSLLSGNTIY
TRBV4-1	ASSPTTGTYAGEQF
TRBV29-1	SVSITLSYEQY